Below, 26 T cell receptor beta chains from the same sample are listed, as sequenced in a study of blood T cell repertoires in COVID-19. TCRdb keeps only in-frame clones here, not all; method: immunoSEQ multiplex PCR. The sample yields 150,000 to 200,000 clones, roughly 82% seen once. The source material was PBMCs or T cells enriched from blood (not recorded which). The source is a man aged 50-59 years who had recovered from COVID-19.

The V call is TRBV11-2, the J call TRBJ2-1; tentatively, D is TRBD1 (6 bases). Germline V lookup: CDR1 SGHAT, CDR2 FQNNGV. V was shortened by 5 bases and J by 5 bases, with 16 bases between the two germline ends. The CDR3 has 15 residues. The CDR3 DNA is TGTGCCAGCAGCCCCGGTAGGGGGAATGACAATGAGCAGTTCTTC. Protein product: CASSPGRGNDNEQFF.

The chain uses TRBV23-1 and TRBJ2-7, with TRBD2 as a possible D gene (6 bases). TRBV23-1 is recorded as an ORF, its role being uncertain. This CDR3 region has 16 residues. Trimming cost V 1 base and J 0 bases, with 13 bases left between them. The CDR3 coding sequence is TGCGCCAGCAGTCAATATAGTTCCGGGAGCTCCTACGAGCAGTACTTC. Translated, it gives CASSQYSSGSSYEQYF.

The CDR3 reads CASSLSQGNTIYF. The CDR3 DNA follows: TGTGCCAGCAGCTTATCCCAAGGAAACACCATATATTTT. This chain uses TRBV11-2 with TRBJ1-3; D gene unclear. V gave up 2 bases and J gave up 4 bases, with 6 bases separating them. Germline V lookup: CDR1 SGHAT, CDR2 FQNNGV. The CDR3 totals 13 residues.

CDR3 bases: TGTGCCAGCAGTAGAACAGGGGGCGCATCCTATAATTCACCCCTCCACTTT. Encoded protein: CASSRTGGASYNSPLHF. The chain links TRBV2 to TRBJ1-6, with 9 bases lining up with TRBD1. Germline assignment: CDR1 SNHLY and CDR2 FYNNEI. The trim removed 5 bases at V and 1 base at J, leaving 6 bases unmatched. The CDR3 loop spans 17 amino acids. The full variable domain, rest sourced from reference TRBV2 and TRBJ1-6, is EPEVTQTPSHQVTQMGQEVILRCVPISNHLYFYWYRQILGQKVEFLVSFYNNEISEKSEIFDDQFSVERPDGSNFTLKIRSTKLEDSAMYFCASSRTGGASYNSPLHFGNGTRLTVT.

The chain employs TRBV9 and TRBJ2-7; unclear D gene. Trimming took off 3 bases at V and 3 bases at J, with 13 bases between the two ends. CDR1 SGDLS and CDR2 YYNGEE come from the germline V gene. This CDR3 contains 14 residues. CDR3 sequence reads: CASSGEPGNYEQYF. The CDR3 DNA reads TGTGCCAGCAGCGGAGAGCCGGGTAACTACGAGCAGTACTTC.

The V and J genes are TRBV11-2 and TRBJ2-7, with TRBD2 matching 8 bases. Looked up from germline, CDR1 is SGHAT and CDR2 is FQNNGV. The CDR3 has 17 residues. The ends lost 4 bases at V and 6 bases at J; junction bases unmatched: 17. The CDR3 DNA is TGTGCCAGCAGCTCCCCCGGGGGGGCGGGAGTTCGGCTCGAGCAGTACTTC. Encoded protein: CASSSPGGAGVRLEQYF.

The chain links TRBV9 to TRBJ1-1, with unresolved D. The germline CDR1 and CDR2 sequences are SGDLS and YYNGEE. The CDR3 is 13 amino acids. V was clipped by 3 bases and J by 3 bases, with 9 bases between them. The CDR3: CASSAAMDTEAFF. The CDR3 coding sequence is TGTGCCAGCAGCGCCGCGATGGACACTGAAGCTTTCTTT.

V and J are TRBV5-4 and TRBJ2-3, with 7 bases aligning to TRBD1. CDR1 and CDR2 from the germline V gene are SGHNT and YYREEE (reference sequence). The junction had 2 bases not matched to a gene; V was cut back by 3 bases and J by 7 bases. The CDR3 totals 12 residues. This CDR3 reads CASSYRGNTQYF. In DNA form, the CDR3 reads TGTGCCAGCAGCTACAGGGGAAATACGCAGTATTTT. The whole variable domain, filled in from reference TRBV5-4 and TRBJ2-3, reads ETGVTQSPTHLIKTRGQQVTLRCSSQSGHNTVSWYQQALGQGPQFIFQYYREEENGRGNFPPRFSGLQFPNYSSELNVNALELDDSALYLCASSYRGNTQYFGPGTRLTVL.

This clone appeared once. This sequence joins TRBV7-9 and TRBJ1-2; 8 nucleotides match TRBD1. J gave up 6 bases and V 1 base, and 7 bases lay outside the gene matches. The CDR3 is 15 amino acids. CDR1 SEHNR and CDR2 FQNEAQ come from the germline V gene (reference sequence). CDR3: CASSLGTGTRDGYTF. CDR3 DNA: TGTGCCAGCAGCTTAGGGACAGGGACAAGAGATGGCTACACCTTC. Together with reference TRBV7-9 and TRBJ1-2, the CDR3 gives the full variable domain: DTGVSQNPRHKITKRGQNVTFRCDPISEHNRLYWYRQTLGQGPEFLTYFQNEAQLEKSRLLSDRFSAERPKGSFSTLEIQRTEQGDSAMYLCASSLGTGTRDGYTFGSGTRLTVV.

In DNA, the CDR3 is TGTGCCAGCAGCTTAGTTGGACAGGGGCGTCAAGAGACCCAGTACTTC. Translated, it gives CASSLVGQGRQETQYF. V gene TRBV7-2 combines with J gene TRBJ2-5, with 9 nucleotides matching TRBD1. The germline V gene encodes CDR1 SGHTA and CDR2 FQGNSA. There are 16 residues in the CDR3. Trimming at V came to 1 base and at J to 2 bases, leaving 5 bases not matched to a gene.

The rearrangement joins TRBV27 to TRBJ2-5; D is unresolved. The CDR3 runs 11 residues. Looked up from germline, CDR1 is MNHEY and CDR2 is SMNVEV (reference sequence). V dropped 8 bases and J dropped 4 bases, with 8 bases sitting between them. The CDR3 region has the DNA TGTGCCAGCCGTAGCCGAGAGACCCAGTACTTC. Translation gives CASRSRETQYF.

The chain couples TRBV20-1 to TRBJ2-2, with 11 bases that match TRBD2. Germline V gene sequence: CDR1 DFQATT, CDR2 SNEGSKA (reference sequence). The length of the CDR3 is 16 residues. The V segment lost 3 bases and the J segment 5 bases; nucleotides outside the gene matches: 8. The CDR3 nucleotides are TGCAGTGCTAGTTTTAGCGGGAGGGCTCGGACCGGGGAGCTGTTTTTT. Amino acids: CSASFSGRARTGELFF.

V is TRBV29-1 and J is TRBJ2-6; D call uncertain. Germline CDR1 is SQVTM and CDR2 is ANQGSEA. V lost 6 bases and J 0 bases, leaving 9 bases between the germline ends. The CDR3 covers 14 residues. The CDR3 here is CSVAPYSGANVLTF. Written as DNA, the CDR3 is TGCAGCGTGGCCCCGTACTCTGGGGCCAACGTCCTGACTTTC.

V gene TRBV3-1 (or the pseudogene TRBV3-2) combines with J gene TRBJ1-6; D perhaps matches TRBD1 (5 bases). The CDR3 is made up of 19 amino acids. V lost 0 bases and J 0 bases, leaving 15 bases between the germline ends. CDR1 and CDR2 (germline): LGHDT, YNNKEL (reference sequence). CDR3 nucleotides: TGTGCCAGCAGCCAAGAGGACACCGGAAGGGGCTCCTATAATTCACCCCTCCACTTT. Amino acids: CASSQEDTGRGSYNSPLHF.

This rearrangement joins TRBV29-1 to TRBJ2-3; 8 nucleotides align to TRBD2. This CDR3 is 18 amino acids long. Germline V CDR1 and CDR2: SQVTM, ANQGSEA. The V gene end was trimmed by 1 base and the J gene end by 6 bases; junction bases not matched to a gene: 18. The CDR3 reads CSVEGGFTSGSNFDTQYF. In DNA form, the CDR3 reads TGCAGCGTTGAAGGGGGGTTCACAAGCGGGAGTAATTTTGATACGCAGTATTTT.

This clone came up a few times. This chain connects TRBV6-5 to TRBJ2-5; 9 bases fit TRBD2. The germline V gene encodes CDR1 MNHEY and CDR2 SVGAGI. The CDR3 is made up of 15 amino acids. The CDR3 loop reads CAAAPAGGIGGTQYF. The CDR3 bases are TGTGCTGCCGCCCCAGCGGGGGGAATCGGGGGGACCCAGTACTTC.

The chain joins TRBV2 to TRBJ1-2; 12 nucleotides align to TRBD1. The ends lost 6 bases at V and 3 bases at J; junction bases unmatched: 8. CDR1 is SNHLY, CDR2 FYNNEI, per germline. The CDR3 totals 16 residues. The CDR3, as DNA: TGTGCCAGCAGCCCCGGGACAGGGGGCCGATACTATGGCTACACCTTC. Protein product: CASSPGTGGRYYGYTF.

This clone was recorded only once. The chain links TRBV12-3 or TRBV12-4 to TRBJ1-1; tentative D call: TRBD1 (6 bases). The length of the CDR3 is 13 residues. V was shortened by 5 bases and J by 6 bases, with 13 bases between the two germline ends. This CDR3 is CASSPGQRAEAFF. The CDR3 DNA sequence: TGTGCCAGCAGTCCCGGACAGAGGGCTGAAGCTTTCTTT.

V gene TRBV5-1 combines with J gene TRBJ2-3; TRBD2 matches at 8 bases. The CDR3 extends over 16 amino acids. Germline values: CDR1 SGHRS, CDR2 YFSETQ. V lost 0 bases, J lost 1 base, and 4 bases stayed unmatched. CDR3 bases: TGCGCCAGCAGCTTGGAACTAGCGGAGGGCACAGATACGCAGTATTTT. Translation: CASSLELAEGTDTQYF. Together with reference TRBV5-1 and TRBJ2-3, the CDR3 gives the full variable domain: KAGVTQTPRYLIKTRGQQVTLSCSPISGHRSVSWYQQTPGQGLQFLFEYFSETQRNKGNFPGRFSGRQFSNSRSEMNVSTLELGDSALYLCASSLELAEGTDTQYFGPGTRLTVL.

The chain links TRBV18 to TRBJ2-3; 8 bases fit TRBD1. CDR3 size: 17 residues. V gave up 3 bases and J gave up 5 bases; unmatched junction bases: 13. CDR1 and CDR2 from the germline V gene are KGHSH and LQKENI. The CDR3 spells CASSPTKGQALQDTQYF. As DNA, the CDR3 is TGTGCCAGCTCACCGACAAAGGGACAGGCCCTTCAAGATACGCAGTATTTT. Drawing the rest from reference TRBV18 and TRBJ2-3, the complete variable domain is NAGVMQNPRHLVRRRGQEARLRCSPMKGHSHVYWYRQLPEEGLKFMVYLQKENIIDESGMPKERFSAEFPKEGPSILRIQQVVRGDSAAYFCASSPTKGQALQDTQYFGPGTRLTVL.

A few counts support this clone. V and J are TRBV2 and TRBJ2-7; 7 bases line up with TRBD2. CDR1 and CDR2 from the germline V gene are SNHLY and FYNNEI. V lost 3 bases, J lost 4 bases, and 0 bases stayed unmatched. This CDR3 has 12 residues. In DNA form, the CDR3 reads TGTGCCAGCAGTGAGGGAGGGTACGAGCAGTACTTC. Its translation is CASSEGGYEQYF.

J is TRBJ1-5 and V is TRBV19; no clear D gene. Trimming took 3 bases from V and 6 from J, leaving 9 bases between them. Germline assignment: CDR1 LNHDA and CDR2 SQIVND (reference sequence). CDR3 length: 13 amino acids. The chain's CDR3 is CASSIAEGQPQHF. The CDR3 coding sequence is TGTGCCAGTAGTATCGCAGAGGGTCAGCCCCAGCATTTT.

This chain joins TRBV6-5 and TRBJ2-7; 8 bases match TRBD2. CDR3 length equals 13 residues. CDR1 MNHEY and CDR2 SVGAGI come from the germline V gene. V dropped 6 bases and J dropped 3; count of bases not matched to a gene: 4. This chain's CDR3 is CASRGLAYYEQYF. CDR3 DNA: TGTGCCAGCAGAGGACTAGCCTACTACGAGCAGTACTTC.

This clone was observed a single time. This chain connects TRBV12-3 or TRBV12-4 to TRBJ2-7, with 7 bases that match TRBD2. The J segment lost 2 bases and the V segment lost 4 bases, leaving 2 bases of the junction unmatched. The CDR3 runs 13 residues. In nucleotides, the CDR3 is TGTGCCAGCAGTTACCGGGGGGCCTACGAGCAGTACTTC. Amino acids: CASSYRGAYEQYF.

A few counts support this clone. This chain joins TRBV5-1 and TRBJ2-2, with a tentative D call TRBD2 (6 bases). Trimming pared 0 bases from V and 5 bases from J, leaving 11 bases between. CDR3 length: 15 residues. The V gene's germline CDR1 is SGHRS and CDR2 YFSETQ. The CDR3 bases are TGCGCCAGCAGCTTGGAAGGACTACTGACCGGGGAGCTGTTTTTT. It translates to CASSLEGLLTGELFF. Drawing the rest from reference TRBV5-1 and TRBJ2-2, the complete variable domain is KAGVTQTPRYLIKTRGQQVTLSCSPISGHRSVSWYQQTPGQGLQFLFEYFSETQRNKGNFPGRFSGRQFSNSRSEMNVSTLELGDSALYLCASSLEGLLTGELFFGEGSRLTVL.

The CDR3 loop is CASSPPGGNEKLFF. The CDR3 coding sequence is TGTGCCAGCAGCCCCCCGGGGGGGAATGAAAAACTGTTTTTT. The J gene is TRBJ1-4, the V gene TRBV28; D is possibly TRBD1 (5 bases). Germline lookup yields CDR1 MDHEN and CDR2 SYDVKM. The CDR3 runs to 14 residues. The V and J ends lost 6 bases and 5 bases respectively, with 13 bases between them.